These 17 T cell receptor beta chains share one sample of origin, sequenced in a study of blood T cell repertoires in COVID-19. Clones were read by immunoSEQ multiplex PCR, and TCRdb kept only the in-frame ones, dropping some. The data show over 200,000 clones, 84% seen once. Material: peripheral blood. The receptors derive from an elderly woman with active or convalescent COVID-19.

CDR3 in DNA: TGTGCCTGGACCCCCCCGGACAGGGGATTCGGCGGCTACACCTTC. It yields the protein CAWTPPDRGFGGYTF. V is TRBV30 and J is TRBJ1-2, with 9 nucleotides matching TRBD1. The CDR3 extends over 15 amino acids. V was pared by 4 bases and J by 8 bases, with 14 bases of the junction left unmatched. Germline loops: CDR1 GTSNPN, CDR2 SVGIG (reference sequence).

Here the CDR3 reads CASSTTGTRAGELFF. The CDR3, as DNA: TGTGCCAGCAGCACAACCGGGACTCGGGCCGGGGAGCTGTTTTTT. The chain recombines TRBV5-4 with TRBJ2-2; TRBD2 is a possible D gene (6 bases). Per germline, CDR1 SGHNT and CDR2 YYREEE (reference sequence). V lost 4 bases, J lost 6 bases, and 16 bases lay in between. The length of the CDR3 is 15 residues.

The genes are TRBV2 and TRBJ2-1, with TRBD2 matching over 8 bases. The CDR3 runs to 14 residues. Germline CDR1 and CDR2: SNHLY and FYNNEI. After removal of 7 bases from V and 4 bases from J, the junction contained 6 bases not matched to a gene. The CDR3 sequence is CASTASGPYNEQFF. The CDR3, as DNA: TGTGCCAGCACTGCTAGCGGGCCTTACAATGAGCAGTTCTTC.

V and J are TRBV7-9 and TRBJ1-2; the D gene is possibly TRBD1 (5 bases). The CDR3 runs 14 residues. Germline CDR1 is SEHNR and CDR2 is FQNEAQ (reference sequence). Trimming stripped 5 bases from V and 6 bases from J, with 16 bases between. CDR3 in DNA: TGTGCCAGCAGCCCTCGTTCGGGACTTCATGGCTACACCTTC. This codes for CASSPRSGLHGYTF.

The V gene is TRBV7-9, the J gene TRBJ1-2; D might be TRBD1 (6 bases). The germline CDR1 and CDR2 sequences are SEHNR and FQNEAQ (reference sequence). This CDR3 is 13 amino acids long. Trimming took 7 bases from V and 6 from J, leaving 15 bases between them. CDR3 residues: CASTLSQGNGYTF. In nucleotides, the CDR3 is TGTGCCAGCACCCTTAGCCAGGGGAATGGCTACACCTTC.

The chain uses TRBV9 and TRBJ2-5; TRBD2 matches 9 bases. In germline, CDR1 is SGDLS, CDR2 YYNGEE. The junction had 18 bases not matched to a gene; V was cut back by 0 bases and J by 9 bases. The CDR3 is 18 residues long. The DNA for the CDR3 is TGTGCCAGCAGCGTAGTTGACAGCGGGAGGACCCCCTCCTCACCCCAGTACTTC. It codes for CASSVVDSGRTPSSPQYF.

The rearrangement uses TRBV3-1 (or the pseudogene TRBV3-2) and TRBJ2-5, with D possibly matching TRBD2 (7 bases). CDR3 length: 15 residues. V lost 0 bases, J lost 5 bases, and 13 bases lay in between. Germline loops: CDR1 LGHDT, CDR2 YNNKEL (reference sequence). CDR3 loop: CASSQDRAGAETQYF. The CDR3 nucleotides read TGTGCCAGCAGCCAAGATCGGGCGGGGGCTGAGACCCAGTACTTC.

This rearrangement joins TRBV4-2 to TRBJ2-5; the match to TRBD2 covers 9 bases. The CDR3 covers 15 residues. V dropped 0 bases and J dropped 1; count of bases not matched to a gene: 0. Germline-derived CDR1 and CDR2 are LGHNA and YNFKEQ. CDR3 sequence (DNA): TGTGCCAGCAGCCAAGAGACTAGCGGCCAAGAGACCCAGTACTTC. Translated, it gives CASSQETSGQETQYF.

As DNA, the CDR3 is TGTGCCAGCAGCTTGGATGGGTCGGGGACCCAGTACTTC. This sequence encodes CASSLDGSGTQYF. This rearrangement joins TRBV7-3 to TRBJ2-5; D remains unclear. V lost 3 bases and J 7 bases, leaving 12 bases between the germline ends. There are 13 residues in the CDR3. The germline V gene encodes CDR1 SGHTA and CDR2 FQGTGA.

CDR3: CASSYVFRGETQYF. The CDR3 coding sequence is TGTGCCAGCAGTTACGTATTCCGGGGAGAGACCCAGTACTTC. The genes are TRBV6-6 and TRBJ2-5; tentative D call: TRBD2 (5 bases). The length of the CDR3 is 14 residues. Germline values: CDR1 MNHNY, CDR2 SVGAGI (reference sequence). The V end lost 2 bases, the J end lost 4 bases, and 11 bases lay between the germline ends.

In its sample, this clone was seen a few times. CDR3 amino acids: CASSLATVPGNTIYF. The CDR3 DNA sequence: TGTGCCAGCAGCTTAGCGACAGTTCCTGGAAACACCATATATTTT. The rearrangement uses TRBV7-2 and TRBJ1-3, with D maybe TRBD1 (5 bases). Germline V gene data show CDR1 as SGHTA and CDR2 as FQGNSA. With 0 bases removed from V and 2 bases from J, the gap between germline ends came to 8 bases. CDR3 length equals 15 residues.

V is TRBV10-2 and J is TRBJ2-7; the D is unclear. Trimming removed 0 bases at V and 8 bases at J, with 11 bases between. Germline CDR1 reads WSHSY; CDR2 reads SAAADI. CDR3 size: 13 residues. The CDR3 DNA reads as TGCGCCAGCAGTGAGTCGGGCTCCCCCCAGCAGTACTTC. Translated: CASSESGSPQQYF.

The CDR3, as DNA: TGTGCCAGCAGCTATACAGACGACAGGTCATGGACGCAGTATTTT. Its translation is CASSYTDDRSWTQYF. This rearrangement joins TRBV5-4 to TRBJ2-3; possible D gene TRBD1, 6 bases. The CDR3 consists of 15 residues. Trimming took off 3 bases at V and 9 bases at J, with 20 bases between the two ends. Germline V gene sequence: CDR1 SGHNT, CDR2 YYREEE (reference sequence).

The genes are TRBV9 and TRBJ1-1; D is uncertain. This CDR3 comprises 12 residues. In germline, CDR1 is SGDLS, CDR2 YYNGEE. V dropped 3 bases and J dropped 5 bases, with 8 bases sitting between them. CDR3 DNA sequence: TGTGCCAGCAGCGGCGGAGGGACTGAAGCTTTCTTT. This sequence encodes CASSGGGTEAFF.

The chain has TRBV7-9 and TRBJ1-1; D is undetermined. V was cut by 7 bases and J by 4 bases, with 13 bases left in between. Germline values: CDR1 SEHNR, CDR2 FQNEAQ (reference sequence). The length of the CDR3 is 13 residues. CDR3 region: CASTFPLGTEAFF. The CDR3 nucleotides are TGTGCCAGCACCTTCCCCCTCGGCACTGAAGCTTTCTTT.

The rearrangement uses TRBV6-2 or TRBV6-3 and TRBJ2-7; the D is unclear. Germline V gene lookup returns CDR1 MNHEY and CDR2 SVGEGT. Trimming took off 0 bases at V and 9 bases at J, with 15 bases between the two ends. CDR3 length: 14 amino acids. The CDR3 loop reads CASSYSELLFSQYF. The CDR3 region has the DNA TGTGCCAGCAGTTACTCGGAGCTCTTGTTTTCGCAGTACTTC.

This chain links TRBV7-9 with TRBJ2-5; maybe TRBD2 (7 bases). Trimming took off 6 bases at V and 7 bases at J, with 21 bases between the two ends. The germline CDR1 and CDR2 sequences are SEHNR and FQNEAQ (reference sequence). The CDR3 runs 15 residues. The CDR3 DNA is TGTGCCAGCAGTGTTCGGGGGGCCCCGTCGGGGACCCAGTACTTC. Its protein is CASSVRGAPSGTQYF.